A selection of T cell receptor beta chains follows, all from one sample in a study of post-analysis software for immune sequencing data. TCRdb recomputed calls from the PCR reads with MiXCR, one row per CDR3 protein. The data show 700,000 to 900,000 distinct CDR3 sequences, around 42% seen once. Sequenced sample: blood. The receptors come from a girl aged 10 to 17 with multiple sclerosis. The CDR3 runs from the conserved cysteine through the conserved F or W. The D gene is left open where the match is weak. Clone size is shown for a subset of rows, as once, few, many or a class of expanded clone.

clone_size j_call v_call d_call cdr3_nt cdr3_aa
- TRBJ1-2 TRBV12-3/TRBV12-4 - TGTGCCAGCATAGGGACCAGATGGGGCTACACCTTC CASIGTRWGYTF
- TRBJ1-2 TRBV9 TRBD1 TGTGCCAGCAGCGTCGCTACAGGGGGCTATGGCTACACCTTC CASSVATGGYGYTF
- TRBJ2-7 TRBV20-1 TRBD2 TGCAGTGCTAGGCCAGGGACTAAAAACTACGAGCAGTACTTC CSARPGTKNYEQYF
- TRBJ2-5 TRBV6-6 - TGTGCCATCTCTCCGACGGGGGTCCAGCAGACCCAGTACTTC CAISPTGVQQTQYF
few TRBJ1-2 TRBV28 TRBD1 TGTGCCAGCAGTTTCGGGGACAGGCTTTCTAACTATGGCTACACCTTC CASSFGDRLSNYGYTF
- TRBJ2-5 TRBV29-1 - TGCAGCGTGTCGTGGGGGGCTGGAGAGACCCAGTACTTC CSVSWGAGETQYF
- TRBJ2-1 TRBV5-1 TRBD2 TGCGCCAGCAGCGCGAACGCGGGAGTGTCGCATGAGCAGTTCTTC CASSANAGVSHEQFF
- TRBJ2-5 TRBV21-1 - TGTGCCAGCAGCAACTCAAGGAGCCAAGAGACCCAGTACTTC CASSNSRSQETQYF
few TRBJ2-3 TRBV4-3 TRBD2 TGCGCCAGCAGCCAAGATCATGCGGGAGGGTTCACAGATACGCAGTATTTT CASSQDHAGGFTDTQYF
- TRBJ1-2 TRBV12-5 - TGTGCTAGTGGTTTCTTCGGACAAGCTACCTCCTATGGCTACACCTTC CASGFFGQATSYGYTF
- TRBJ2-3 TRBV7-9 TRBD2 TGTGCCAGCAGCCCCCCAGCGGGGTCCACAGATACGCAGTATTTT CASSPPAGSTDTQYF
few TRBJ2-7 TRBV12-3/TRBV12-4 - TGTGCCAGCAGCACTAACAGGGCTCGTGGGTACGAGCAGTACTTC CASSTNRARGYEQYF
- TRBJ2-1 TRBV12-3/TRBV12-4 TRBD2 TGTGCCAGCACCCCGGGACTAGCGGGAGGGCAGGAGTTCTTC CASTPGLAGGQEFF
few TRBJ2-1 TRBV7-9 - TGTGCCAGCAGCTTCGAGGTAGGGGTAAATGAGCAGTTCTTC CASSFEVGVNEQFF
- TRBJ2-3 TRBV7-6 TRBD2 TGTGCCAGCAGTCGGGGACTAGCGGGAACAGATACGCAGTATTTT CASSRGLAGTDTQYF
- TRBJ2-3 TRBV4-2 TRBD1 TGTGCCAGCAGCCAAGATCCAGGACAGGGTTTAAGCACAGATACGCAGTATTTT CASSQDPGQGLSTDTQYF
few TRBJ2-5 TRBV20-1 TRBD2 TGCAGTGCTAGGGTTTACGGACTAGCGGGAGGAGAGACCCAGTACTTC CSARVYGLAGGETQYF